These 8 T cell receptor beta chains were sequenced from one sample in a study of T cell responses to AZD1222 COVID-19 vaccine. Generated by immunoSEQ multiplex PCR, the TCRdb table keeps only in-frame clones and is missing some. Of 75,000 to 100,000 clones listed, about 92% were seen once; the top ten hold roughly 13%. This specimen was peripheral blood, taken on day 0 of AZD1222 vaccination. The receptors come from an adult in good health.

The rearrangement joins TRBV19 to TRBJ1-5, with TRBD1 as a possible D gene (6 bases). Germline CDR1 and CDR2: LNHDA and SQIVND (reference sequence). V was shortened by 5 bases and J by 2 bases, with 16 bases between the two germline ends. There are 16 residues in the CDR3. CDR3 in DNA: TGTGCCAGTAGTCCCCACAGGGCCCAGGGCAATCAGCCCCAGCATTTT. It encodes CASSPHRAQGNQPQHF.

The rearrangement links TRBV10-1 to TRBJ1-6; D ambiguous. Trimming removed 3 bases at V and 9 bases at J, with 6 bases between. CDR3 length: 12 amino acids. Germline V lookup: CDR1 WNHNN, CDR2 SYGVQD (reference sequence). This CDR3 is CASSDRGSPLHF. The CDR3 DNA is TGCGCCAGCAGTGACCGGGGTTCACCCCTCCACTTT.

The J gene is TRBJ2-7, the V gene TRBV7-2; TRBD1 matches at 8 bases. This CDR3 contains 15 residues. After removal of 3 bases from V and 6 bases from J, the junction contained 10 bases not matched to a gene. The germline V gene encodes CDR1 SGHTA and CDR2 FQGNSA. Here the CDR3 DNA reads TGTGCCAGCAGCTTGGCGGGACAGGCTATCTTCGAGCAGTACTTC. Amino acids: CASSLAGQAIFEQYF.

This clone was seen more than once but under ten times. The rearrangement joins TRBV20-1 to TRBJ2-3, with unresolved D. Germline V gives CDR1 DFQATT, CDR2 SNEGSKA (reference sequence). Trimming removed 3 bases from V and 3 bases from J, with 4 bases in between. The CDR3 is 11 amino acids. In DNA, the CDR3 is TGCAGTGCTAGGCGAACAGATACGCAGTATTTT. This sequence encodes CSARRTDTQYF.

V gene TRBV12-1 combines with J gene TRBJ2-2; the table calls TRBD2, which could not be checked here. TRBV12-1 is flagged as a pseudogene. The CDR3 extends over 20 amino acids. This CDR3 reads CASSGPALGLAGSNTGELFF. The CDR3 nucleotides read TGTGCCAGCAGCGGCCCAGCTTTGGGACTAGCGGGGTCGAACACCGGGGAGCTGTTTTTT.

This clone has a single count. The chain recombines TRBV5-5 with TRBJ2-7; 9 bases fit TRBD1. CDR3 length: 17 amino acids. The trim removed 3 bases at V and 0 bases at J, leaving 10 bases unmatched. Germline-derived CDR1 and CDR2 are SGHKS and YYEKEE (reference sequence). CDR3 sequence reads: CASSSGQGILSSYEQYF. CDR3 nucleotide sequence: TGTGCCAGCAGCTCGGGACAGGGAATTTTAAGCTCCTACGAGCAGTACTTC.

The chain employs TRBV6-5 and TRBJ1-5; D unclear. Germline V gene sequence: CDR1 MNHEY, CDR2 SVGAGI. V gave up 2 bases and J gave up 1 base, with 6 bases separating them. The CDR3 loop spans 14 amino acids. CDR3 bases: TGTGCCAGCAGTTACCGCCGGAGCAATCAGCCCCAGCATTTT. This gives the protein CASSYRRSNQPQHF.

V is TRBV28 and J is TRBJ1-5; TRBD1 agrees at 8 bases. This CDR3 region has 15 residues. CDR1 and CDR2 from the germline V gene are MDHEN and SYDVKM. V lost 3 bases to trimming and J lost 3 bases; unmatched junction nucleotides: 4. The CDR3 DNA reads as TGTGCCAGCAGTTTGCAGGGGGCGAACAATCAGCCCCAGCATTTT. Translation gives CASSLQGANNQPQHF.